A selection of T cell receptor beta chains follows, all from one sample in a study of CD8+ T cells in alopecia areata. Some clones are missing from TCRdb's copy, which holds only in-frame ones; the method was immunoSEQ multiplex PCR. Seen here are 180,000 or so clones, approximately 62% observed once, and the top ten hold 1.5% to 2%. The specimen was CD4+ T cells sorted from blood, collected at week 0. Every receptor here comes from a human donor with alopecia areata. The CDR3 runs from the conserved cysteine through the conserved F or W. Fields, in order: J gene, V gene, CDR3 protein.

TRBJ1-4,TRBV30,CAWTTDHNEKLFF
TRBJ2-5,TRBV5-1,CASSLALAGVQETQYF
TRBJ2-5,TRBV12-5,CASGLGQAEQETQYF
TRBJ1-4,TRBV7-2,CASSFGRAKEKLFF
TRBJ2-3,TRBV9,CASSVGQFTDTQYF
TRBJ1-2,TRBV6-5,CASSSHRGINYGYTF
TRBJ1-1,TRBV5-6,CASSGYRGMEGAFF
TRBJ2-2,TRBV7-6,CASSGDRASGELFF
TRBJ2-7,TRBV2,CASSEVGVAGSEQYF
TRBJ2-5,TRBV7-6,CASSLVGETQYF
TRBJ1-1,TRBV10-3,CAIATGMHTEAFF
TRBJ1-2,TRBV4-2,CASSQDPGNGYGYTF
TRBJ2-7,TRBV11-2,CASRTNRGPYEQYF
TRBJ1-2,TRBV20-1,CSASPQTGYTF
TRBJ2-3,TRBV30,CAWKRTDTQYF
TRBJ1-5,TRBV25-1,CASSPTGDQPQHF
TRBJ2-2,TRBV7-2,CASSLQGILTGELFF
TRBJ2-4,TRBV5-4,CASSLGGLRNIQYF
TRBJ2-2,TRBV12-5,CASALDNTGELFF
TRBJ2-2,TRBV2,CASSSQKNTGELFF
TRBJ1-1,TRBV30,CAWSKGVDTEAFF
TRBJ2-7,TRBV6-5,CASSYSSPQGGYEQYF
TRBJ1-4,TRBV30,CAWSVGAGLYEKLFF
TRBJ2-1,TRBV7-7,CASSLRPGLAGGNEQFF
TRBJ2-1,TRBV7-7,CASSTKPTEEQFF
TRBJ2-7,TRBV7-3,CASSLMWGPSYEQYF
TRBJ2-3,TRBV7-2,CASSQLPASTDTQYF
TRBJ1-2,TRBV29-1,CSVVRPGTLNYGYTF
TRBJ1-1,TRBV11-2,CATLGGYNTEAFF
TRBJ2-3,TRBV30,CAWGAGLPLSTDTQYF
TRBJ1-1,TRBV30,CAWSVSTEAFF
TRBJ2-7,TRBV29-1,CSVQYRDEQYF
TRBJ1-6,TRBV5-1,CASSSTGSDSPLHF
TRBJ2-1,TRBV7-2,CASSWGQGTYNEQFF
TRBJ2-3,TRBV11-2,CASSSFLGLAGASTDTQYF
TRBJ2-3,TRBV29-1,CLAGGTDTQYF
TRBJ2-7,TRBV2,CASSDQDYSYEQYF
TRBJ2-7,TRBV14,CASSRTGGGEQYF
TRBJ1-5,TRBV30,CAWSVSGSDQPQHF
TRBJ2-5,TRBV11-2,CASSPVMGEETQYF
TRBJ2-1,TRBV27,CASSLSLYNGNEQFF
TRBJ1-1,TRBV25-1,CASRDPNTEAFF
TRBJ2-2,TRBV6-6,CASEWGTGANTGELFF
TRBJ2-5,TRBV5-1,CASSLGGAQETQYF
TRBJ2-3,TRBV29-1,CSASPHVSTDTQYF
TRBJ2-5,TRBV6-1,CASGDSGETQYF
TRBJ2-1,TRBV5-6,CASSAGSGSSYNEQFF
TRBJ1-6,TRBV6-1,CASSEEGVGAPLHF
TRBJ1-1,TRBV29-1,CSVEGRGLSTEAFF
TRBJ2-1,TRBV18,CASSPVSGTTNEQFF
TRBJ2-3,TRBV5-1,CASSQGSTDTQYF
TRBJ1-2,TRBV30,CAWSVRGDGYTF
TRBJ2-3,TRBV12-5,CASGLSGSDTQYF
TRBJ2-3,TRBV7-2,CASSSLGATDTQYF
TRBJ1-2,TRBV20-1,CSAPPDLGYTF
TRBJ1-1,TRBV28,CASRPLTGTNTEAFF
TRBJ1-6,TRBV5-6,CASSLDGDGNSPLHF
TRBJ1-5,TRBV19,CASNSLGTSNQPQHF
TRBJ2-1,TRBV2,CASSRGGDYNEQFF
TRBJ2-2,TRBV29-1,CSARLGGQAGELFF